Listed here are 9 T cell receptor beta chains from one sample, sequenced in a study of T cell clonotyping in hematopoietic cell transplantation (dated by TCRdb to the early 2020s). The library came from the immunoSEQ multiplex PCR assay. TCRdb limited this immuneACCESS table to in-frame rearrangements with V and J called. A share of clones is missing; checked studies link under half to unresolved V genes, and the rest is unexplained. The sample contains tens of thousands of clones, 95% of them found a single time. The ten biggest clones cover roughly 0.91% of the sample. The material sequenced was peripheral blood mononuclear cells. The source is a man aged 25-45 years in good health. Some clones in this sample may be carry-over from other donors' samples.

The CDR3 DNA reads TGCGCCAGCAGCTTGGCTGCGGGAGGGCGCACAGATACGCAGTATTTT. Its protein is CASSLAAGGRTDTQYF. The chain combines TRBV5-1 with TRBJ2-3; TRBD2 aligns across 9 bases. This CDR3 contains 16 residues. The germline gives CDR1 SGHRS, CDR2 YFSETQ. V dropped 0 bases and J dropped 1; count of bases not matched to a gene: 3. Based on the CDR3 plus reference TRBV5-1 and TRBJ2-3, the full variable domain is KAGVTQTPRYLIKTRGQQVTLSCSPISGHRSVSWYQQTPGQGLQFLFEYFSETQRNKGNFPGRFSGRQFSNSRSEMNVSTLELGDSALYLCASSLAAGGRTDTQYFGPGTRLTVL.

The chain couples TRBV7-9 to TRBJ2-7; D might be TRBD2 (6 bases). Trimming removed 1 base from V and 5 bases from J, with 15 bases in between. CDR3 size: 15 residues. CDR1 SEHNR and CDR2 FQNEAQ come from the germline V gene (reference sequence). Here the CDR3 reads CASSLVTSSKDEQYF. CDR3 nucleotides: TGTGCCAGCAGCTTAGTGACTAGTAGTAAGGACGAGCAGTACTTC.

The chain links TRBV27 to TRBJ2-3, with unresolved D. The V and J ends lost 7 bases and 1 base respectively, with 15 bases between them. Germline assignment: CDR1 MNHEY and CDR2 SMNVEV (reference sequence). The CDR3 runs to 15 residues. The CDR3 loop is CASTPWAVRTDTQYF. DNA for the CDR3: TGTGCCAGCACCCCCTGGGCGGTACGCACAGATACGCAGTATTTT.

The genes are TRBV5-1 and TRBJ2-4; 7 bases agree with TRBD2. Germline V CDR1 and CDR2: SGHRS, YFSETQ. V dropped 0 bases and J dropped 4; count of bases not matched to a gene: 10. There are 17 residues in the CDR3. CDR3 residues: CASSLASGRVGKNIQYF. The DNA for the CDR3 is TGCGCCAGCAGCTTGGCCTCTGGGAGGGTCGGTAAAAACATTCAGTACTTC.

V is TRBV19 and J is TRBJ2-7; D not certain. The CDR3 contains 12 residues. Germline CDR1 and CDR2: LNHDA and SQIVND (reference sequence). V lost 5 bases to trimming and J lost 2 bases, with 7 bases between them. The CDR3 nucleotides are TGTGCCAGTAGTGACTTCGCCTACGAGCAGTACTTC. Protein sequence: CASSDFAYEQYF.

This chain links TRBV6-5 with TRBJ2-2, with 9 bases that match TRBD1. The trim removed 0 bases at V and 4 bases at J, leaving 0 bases unmatched. The CDR3 runs 15 residues. The V gene's germline CDR1 is MNHEY and CDR2 SVGAGI. CDR3 residues: CASSYSTGGTGELFF. CDR3 DNA sequence: TGTGCCAGCAGTTACTCGACAGGGGGCACCGGGGAGCTGTTTTTT.

V and J are TRBV28 and TRBJ2-2, with D possibly being TRBD1 or TRBD2 (5 bases each). The CDR3 is 17 amino acids. Trimming removed 0 bases at V and 0 bases at J, with 11 bases between. Germline assignment: CDR1 MDHEN and CDR2 SYDVKM. The CDR3 protein is CASSLWGDAANTGELFF. The CDR3 DNA reads TGTGCCAGCAGTTTATGGGGGGACGCCGCGAACACCGGGGAGCTGTTTTTT.

This clone showed up just once. V usage is TRBV7-2 and J usage is TRBJ1-1; D is perhaps TRBD1 (5 bases). V lost 1 base to trimming and J lost 1 base, with 10 bases between them. This CDR3 comprises 15 residues. The V gene's germline CDR1 is SGHTA and CDR2 FQGNSA. CDR3 loop: CASSLDRGGNTEAFF. The CDR3 DNA reads TGTGCCAGCAGCTTAGACCGCGGGGGGAACACTGAAGCTTTCTTT.

This chain links TRBV30 with TRBJ2-3; 9 bases are shared with TRBD2. Unmatched junction bases numbered 6, after V lost 5 bases and J lost 0 bases. This CDR3 has 15 amino acids. Germline loops: CDR1 GTSNPN, CDR2 SVGIG (reference sequence). Here the CDR3 reads CAWSPGTSSTDTQYF. CDR3 DNA sequence: TGTGCCTGGTCCCCCGGGACTAGCAGCACAGATACGCAGTATTTT. The complete variable domain, with remaining parts taken from reference TRBV30 and TRBJ2-3, reads SQTIHQWPATLVQPVGSPLSLECTVEGTSNPNLYWYRQAAGRGLQLLFYSVGIGQISSEVPQNLSASRPQDRQFILSSKKLLLSDSGFYLCAWSPGTSSTDTQYFGPGTRLTVL.